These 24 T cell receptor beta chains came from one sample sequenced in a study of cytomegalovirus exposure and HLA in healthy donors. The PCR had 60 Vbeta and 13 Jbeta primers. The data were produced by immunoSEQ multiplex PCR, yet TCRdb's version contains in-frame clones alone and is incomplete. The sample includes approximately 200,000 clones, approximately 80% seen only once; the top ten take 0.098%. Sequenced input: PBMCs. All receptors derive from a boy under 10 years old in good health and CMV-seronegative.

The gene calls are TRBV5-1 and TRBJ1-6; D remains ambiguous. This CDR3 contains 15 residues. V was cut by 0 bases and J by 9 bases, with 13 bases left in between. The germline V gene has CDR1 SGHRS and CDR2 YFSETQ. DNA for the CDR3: TGCGCCAGCAGCTTGGCCGGGAGGGATCTTTCACCCCTCCACTTT. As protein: CASSLAGRDLSPLHF.

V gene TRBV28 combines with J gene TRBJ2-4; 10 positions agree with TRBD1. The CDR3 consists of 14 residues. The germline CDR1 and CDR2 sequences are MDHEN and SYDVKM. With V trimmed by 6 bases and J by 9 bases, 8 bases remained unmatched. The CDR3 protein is CASSPWGQGSIQYF. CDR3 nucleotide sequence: TGTGCCAGCAGCCCTTGGGGACAGGGGAGCATTCAGTACTTC.

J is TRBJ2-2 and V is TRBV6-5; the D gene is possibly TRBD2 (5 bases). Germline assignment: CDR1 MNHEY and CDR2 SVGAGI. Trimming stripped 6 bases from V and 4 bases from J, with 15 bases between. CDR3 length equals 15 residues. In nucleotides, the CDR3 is TGTGCCAGCAGGGAACCAGGACTTATCACCGGGGAGCTGTTTTTT. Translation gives CASREPGLITGELFF.

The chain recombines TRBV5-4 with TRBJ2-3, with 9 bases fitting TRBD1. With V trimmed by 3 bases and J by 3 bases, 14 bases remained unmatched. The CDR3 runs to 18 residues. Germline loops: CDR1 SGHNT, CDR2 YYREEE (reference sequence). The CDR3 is CASSSSRTGTGRTDTQYF. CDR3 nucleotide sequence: TGTGCCAGCAGCTCTTCCCGAACCGGGACAGGGAGAACAGATACGCAGTATTTT.

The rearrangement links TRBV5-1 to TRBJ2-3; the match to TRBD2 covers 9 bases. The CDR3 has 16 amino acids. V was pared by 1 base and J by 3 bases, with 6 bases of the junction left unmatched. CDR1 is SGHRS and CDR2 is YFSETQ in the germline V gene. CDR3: CASSLTSSGVTDTQYF. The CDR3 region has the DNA TGCGCCAGCAGCTTGACGTCTAGCGGGGTGACAGATACGCAGTATTTT.

CDR3 sequence: CATAGLYEQYF. Here the CDR3 DNA reads TGTGCCACCGCAGGGTTATACGAGCAGTACTTC. The V and J genes are TRBV10-3 and TRBJ2-7; D is possibly TRBD1 (5 bases). Germline-derived CDR1 and CDR2 are ENHRY and SYGVKD. The CDR3 covers 11 residues. Trimming removed 10 bases from V and 4 bases from J, with 11 bases in between.

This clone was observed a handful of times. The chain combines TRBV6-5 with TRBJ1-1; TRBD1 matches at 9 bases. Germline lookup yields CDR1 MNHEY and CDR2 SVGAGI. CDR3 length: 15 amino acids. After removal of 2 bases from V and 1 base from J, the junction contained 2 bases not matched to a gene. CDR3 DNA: TGTGCCAGCAGTTACGGACAGGGGAGGAACACTGAAGCTTTCTTT. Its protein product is CASSYGQGRNTEAFF.

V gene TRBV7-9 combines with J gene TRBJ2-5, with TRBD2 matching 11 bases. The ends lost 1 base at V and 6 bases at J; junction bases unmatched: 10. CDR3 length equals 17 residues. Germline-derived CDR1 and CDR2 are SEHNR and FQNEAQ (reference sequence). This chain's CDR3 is CASSLEGTSGGGQTQYF. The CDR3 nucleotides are TGTGCCAGCAGCTTAGAAGGAACTAGCGGGGGCGGACAGACCCAGTACTTC.

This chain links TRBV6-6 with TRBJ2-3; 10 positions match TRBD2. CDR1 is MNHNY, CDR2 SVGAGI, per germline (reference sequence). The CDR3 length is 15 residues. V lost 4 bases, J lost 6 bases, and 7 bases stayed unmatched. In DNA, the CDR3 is TGTGCCAGCAGTTCGCTAGCGGGGGTCAGGGATACGCAGTATTTT. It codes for CASSSLAGVRDTQYF.

CDR3 protein: CASSFRSNSGETNYEQYF. CDR3 in DNA: TGCGCCAGCAGCTTTCGATCCAATAGCGGGGAGACCAATTACGAGCAGTACTTC. V gene TRBV5-1 combines with J gene TRBJ2-7, with TRBD2 identical over 8 bases. The CDR3 extends over 18 amino acids. The germline gives CDR1 SGHRS, CDR2 YFSETQ. The ends lost 2 bases at V and 4 bases at J; junction bases unmatched: 17.

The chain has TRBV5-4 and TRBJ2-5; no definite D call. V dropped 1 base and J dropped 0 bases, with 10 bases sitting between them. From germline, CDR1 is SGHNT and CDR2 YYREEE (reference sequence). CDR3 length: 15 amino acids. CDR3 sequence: CASSLYATYQETQYF. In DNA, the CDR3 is TGTGCCAGCAGCTTGTATGCGACTTACCAAGAGACCCAGTACTTC.

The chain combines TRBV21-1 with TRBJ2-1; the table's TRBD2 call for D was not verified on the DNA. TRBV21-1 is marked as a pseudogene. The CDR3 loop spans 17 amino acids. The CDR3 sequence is CASSKDSLAGAVEEQFF. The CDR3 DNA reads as TGTGCCAGCAGCAAAGACTCACTAGCGGGGGCCGTCGAGGAGCAGTTCTTC.

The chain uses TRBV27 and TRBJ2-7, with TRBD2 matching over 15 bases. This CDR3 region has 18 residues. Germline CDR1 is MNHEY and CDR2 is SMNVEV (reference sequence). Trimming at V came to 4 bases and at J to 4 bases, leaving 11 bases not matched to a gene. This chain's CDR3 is CASSYSIPGLAGGYEQYF. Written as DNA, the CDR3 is TGTGCCAGCAGTTACTCAATCCCGGGACTAGCGGGGGGATACGAGCAGTACTTC.

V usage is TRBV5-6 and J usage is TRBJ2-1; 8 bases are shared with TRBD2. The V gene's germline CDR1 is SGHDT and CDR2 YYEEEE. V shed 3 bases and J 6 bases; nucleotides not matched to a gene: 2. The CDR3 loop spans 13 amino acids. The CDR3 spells CASSSGGANEQFF. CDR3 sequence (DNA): TGTGCCAGCAGCTCCGGGGGGGCCAATGAGCAGTTCTTC.

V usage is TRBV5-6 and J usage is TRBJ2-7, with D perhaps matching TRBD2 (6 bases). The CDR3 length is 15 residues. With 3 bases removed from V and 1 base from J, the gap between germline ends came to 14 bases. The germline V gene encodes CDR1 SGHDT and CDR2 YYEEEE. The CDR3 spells CASSSSGVFSYEQYF. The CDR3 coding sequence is TGTGCCAGCAGCTCCTCGGGGGTATTTTCCTACGAGCAGTACTTC.

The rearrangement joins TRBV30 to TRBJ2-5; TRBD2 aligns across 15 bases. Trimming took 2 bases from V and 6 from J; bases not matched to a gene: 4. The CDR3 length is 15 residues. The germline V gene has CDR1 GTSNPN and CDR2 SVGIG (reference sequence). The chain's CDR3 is CAWSTGLAGGKTQYF. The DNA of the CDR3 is TGTGCCTGGAGTACGGGACTAGCGGGGGGAAAGACCCAGTACTTC.

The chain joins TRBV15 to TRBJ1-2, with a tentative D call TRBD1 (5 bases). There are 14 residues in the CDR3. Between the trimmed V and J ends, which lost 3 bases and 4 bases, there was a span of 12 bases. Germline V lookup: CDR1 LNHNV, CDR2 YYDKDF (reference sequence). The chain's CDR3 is CATSSRAGTYGYTF. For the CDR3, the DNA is TGTGCCACCAGCAGTCGTGCGGGGACCTATGGCTACACCTTC.

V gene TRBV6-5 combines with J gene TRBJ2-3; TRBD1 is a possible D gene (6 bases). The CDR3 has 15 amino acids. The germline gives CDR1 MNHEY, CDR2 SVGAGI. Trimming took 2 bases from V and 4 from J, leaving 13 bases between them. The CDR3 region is CASSYKPGVADTQYF. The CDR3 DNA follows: TGTGCCAGCAGTTACAAGCCAGGGGTGGCAGATACGCAGTATTTT.

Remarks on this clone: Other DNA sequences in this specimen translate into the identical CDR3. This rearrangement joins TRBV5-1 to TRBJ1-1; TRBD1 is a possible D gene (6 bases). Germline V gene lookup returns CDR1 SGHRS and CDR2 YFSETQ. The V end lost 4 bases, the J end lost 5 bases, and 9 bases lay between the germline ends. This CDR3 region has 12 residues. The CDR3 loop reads CASSLRGTEAFF. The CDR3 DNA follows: TGCGCCAGCAGCCTCAGGGGAACTGAAGCTTTCTTT.

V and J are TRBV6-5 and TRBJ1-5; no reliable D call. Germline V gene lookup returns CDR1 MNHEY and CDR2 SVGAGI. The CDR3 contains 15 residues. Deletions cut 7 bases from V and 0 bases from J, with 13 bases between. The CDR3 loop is CASKSNGVSNQPQHF. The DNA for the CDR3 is TGTGCCAGCAAAAGCAACGGGGTTAGCAATCAGCCCCAGCATTTT.

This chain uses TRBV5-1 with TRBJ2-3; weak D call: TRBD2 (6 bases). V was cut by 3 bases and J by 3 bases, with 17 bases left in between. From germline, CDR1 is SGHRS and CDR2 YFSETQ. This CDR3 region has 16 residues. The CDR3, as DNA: TGCGCCAGCAGCTCCCCTAGCGCACCAGGGACAGATACGCAGTATTTT. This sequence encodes CASSSPSAPGTDTQYF. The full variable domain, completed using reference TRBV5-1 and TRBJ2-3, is KAGVTQTPRYLIKTRGQQVTLSCSPISGHRSVSWYQQTPGQGLQFLFEYFSETQRNKGNFPGRFSGRQFSNSRSEMNVSTLELGDSALYLCASSSPSAPGTDTQYFGPGTRLTVL.

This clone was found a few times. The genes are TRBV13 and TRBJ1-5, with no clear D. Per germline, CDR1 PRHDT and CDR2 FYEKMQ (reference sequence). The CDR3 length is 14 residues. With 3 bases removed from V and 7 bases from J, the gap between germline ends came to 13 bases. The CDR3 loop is CASSLGQTGQPQHF. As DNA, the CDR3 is TGTGCCAGCAGCTTGGGCCAGACGGGACAGCCCCAGCATTTT.

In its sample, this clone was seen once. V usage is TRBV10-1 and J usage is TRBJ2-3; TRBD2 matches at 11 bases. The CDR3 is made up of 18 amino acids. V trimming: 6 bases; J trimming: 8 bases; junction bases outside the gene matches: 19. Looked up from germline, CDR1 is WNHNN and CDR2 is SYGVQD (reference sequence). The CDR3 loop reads CASSIVAGGDSHRGTQYF. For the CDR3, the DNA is TGCGCCAGCAGCATAGTAGCGGGGGGGGATTCTCACAGAGGTACGCAGTATTTT.

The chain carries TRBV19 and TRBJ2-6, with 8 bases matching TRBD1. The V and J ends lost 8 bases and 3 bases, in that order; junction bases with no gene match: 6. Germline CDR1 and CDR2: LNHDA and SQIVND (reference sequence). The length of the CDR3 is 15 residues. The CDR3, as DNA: TGTGCCAGTCGCGACAGGGGAGGTGGGGCCAACGTCCTGACTTTC. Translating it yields CASRDRGGGANVLTF.